A selection of T cell receptor beta chains follows, all from one sample in a study of cytomegalovirus exposure and HLA in healthy donors. TCRdb's table, derived via immunoSEQ multiplex PCR, lists solely in-frame clones and lacks some. The data contain about 180,000 clones, roughly 76% of them singletons. Sequencing was performed on PBMCs. The receptors here all came from a woman younger than 30 in good health and CMV-seropositive. CDR3s include the opening cysteine and the closing phenylalanine or tryptophan. A D gene is named only where the DNA matches it firmly.

D: .; J: TRBJ2-7; V: TRBV7-6; DNA: TGTGCCAGCAGCTTAGCGCTAGGGGATTACGAGCAGTACTTC; CDR3: CASSLALGDYEQYF
D: TRBD1; J: TRBJ1-1; V: TRBV7-2; DNA: TGTGCCAGCAGCCGGTCCTTTGTAGGGGGCGGTAGTAACGCTGAAGCTTTCTTT; CDR3: CASSRSFVGGGSNAEAFF
D: .; J: TRBJ2-2; V: TRBV7-6; DNA: TGTGCCAGCAGCTTTGCTGGGCCCTCTGGCACCGGGGAGCTGTTTTTT; CDR3: CASSFAGPSGTGELFF
D: TRBD1; J: TRBJ1-4; V: TRBV11-2; DNA: TGTGCCAGCAGCTTAGATAGCGGGACAGGGGATGAAAAACTGTTTTTT; CDR3: CASSLDSGTGDEKLFF
D: .; J: TRBJ2-5; V: TRBV5-1; DNA: TGCGCCAGCACTGACTATTCCAGGCAAGAGACCCAGTACTTC; CDR3: CASTDYSRQETQYF
D: .; J: TRBJ2-3; V: TRBV6-4; DNA: TGTGCCAGCCGGGAGACGTGGCGGGGTACGCAGTATTTT; CDR3: CASRETWRGTQYF
D: .; J: TRBJ2-1; V: TRBV11-2; DNA: TGTGCCAGCAGCCAGGTAGTGGGCAACAATGAGCAGTTCTTC; CDR3: CASSQVVGNNEQFF
D: .; J: TRBJ1-3; V: TRBV5-1; DNA: TGCGCCAGCAGCTTGGAGGGACAAGCGGACACCATATATTTT; CDR3: CASSLEGQADTIYF
D: .; J: TRBJ1-3; V: TRBV6-6; DNA: TGTGCCACCTCATACGCAGGGGCTGGAAACACCATATATTTT; CDR3: CATSYAGAGNTIYF
D: TRBD2; J: TRBJ2-7; V: TRBV7-2; DNA: TGTGCCAGCAGCCCCCTAGCGGGGGGGCTATACGAGCAGTACTTC; CDR3: CASSPLAGGLYEQYF
D: TRBD2; J: TRBJ2-1; V: TRBV18; DNA: TGTGCCAGCTCACCATCGACTAGCGATGACAATGAGCAGTTCTTC; CDR3: CASSPSTSDDNEQFF
D: .; J: TRBJ2-7; V: TRBV11-2; DNA: TGTGCCAGCAGCTTAGCGGGCCAGGGAATACCCTACGAGCAGTACTTC; CDR3: CASSLAGQGIPYEQYF
D: TRBD2; J: TRBJ2-2; V: TRBV4-1; DNA: TGCGCCAGCAGCCAAGGGTTCCGGGGGGGCCGCGGCGGGGAGCTGTTTTTT; CDR3: CASSQGFRGGRGGELFF
D: .; J: TRBJ2-7; V: TRBV7-2; DNA: TGTGCCAGCAGCTCACCATACAGGGAAGAGGGCGAGCAGTACTTC; CDR3: CASSSPYREEGEQYF
D: TRBD1; J: TRBJ2-1; V: TRBV6-5; DNA: TGTGCCAGCAGTGCCCGGGACAGGATTGGTAATGAGCAGTTCTTC; CDR3: CASSARDRIGNEQFF
D: TRBD1; J: TRBJ2-3; V: TRBV15; DNA: TGTGCCACCAGCAGGATCGCGGGACAGGGGTCAGATACGCAGTATTTT; CDR3: CATSRIAGQGSDTQYF
D: .; J: TRBJ1-4; V: TRBV4-1; DNA: TGCGCCAGCAGCCACCATCCGCCGGGGGAGATGGAACTGTTTTTT; CDR3: CASSHHPPGEMELFF
D: TRBD2; J: TRBJ2-3; V: TRBV7-2; DNA: TGTGCCAGCAGCCGGGACTACACAGATACGCAGTATTTT; CDR3: CASSRDYTDTQYF